Listed below are T cell receptor beta chains from one sample, sequenced in a study of blood T cells in healthy people across ages. TCRdb re-called the 5' RACE reads through MiXCR, storing one row per CDR3 protein. The table has some 1.8 million distinct CDR3 sequences, about two fifths seen once; the top ten hold approximately 22%. Specimen: blood. All receptors derive from a human donor in good health. The CDR3 runs from the conserved cysteine through the conserved F or W. A D gene is named only where the DNA matches it firmly. Only some rows state a clone size, as once, few, many or a class for expanded clones.

TRBJ1-1,TRBV7-9,.,few,CASSYPRAGIRGEAFF,TGTGCCAGCAGCTACCCCCGAGCGGGGATCAGGGGTGAAGCTTTCTTT
TRBJ2-3,TRBV5-1,.,few,CASSLGGSVSTDTQYF,TGCGCCAGCAGCTTGGGAGGGTCGGTTTCCACAGATACGCAGTATTTT
TRBJ2-3,TRBV4-2,TRBD2,many,CASSQDSSGGADTQYF,TGTGCCAGCAGCCAAGATTCTAGCGGGGGTGCAGATACGCAGTATTTT
TRBJ1-2,TRBV7-9,.,.,CASREDSRYGYTF,TGTGCCAGCAGAGAGGACAGTCGCTATGGCTACACCTTC
TRBJ2-7,TRBV27,.,.,CASSWGLDTIHEQYF,TGTGCCAGCAGTTGGGGTCTGGACACTATCCACGAGCAGTACTTC
TRBJ1-2,TRBV28,.,.,CASSSPDPRKYTNYGYTF,TGTGCCAGCAGTTCGCCCGACCCACGGAAGTATACTAACTATGGCTACACCTTC
TRBJ1-5,TRBV20-1,.,few,CSASRQNNQPQHF,TGCAGTGCCAGTAGACAGAACAATCAGCCCCAGCATTTT
TRBJ2-5,TRBV15,.,few,CATSRAMPPWETQYF,TGTGCCACCAGCAGAGCCATGCCTCCTTGGGAGACCCAGTACTTC
TRBJ2-7,TRBV20-1,.,.,CSALTGDGAYEQYF,TGCAGTGCCCTGACTGGGGACGGGGCCTACGAGCAGTACTTC
TRBJ1-5,TRBV20-1,.,.,CSARDRHGIGSNQPQHF,TGCAGTGCTAGAGACCGACATGGGATCGGTAGCAATCAGCCCCAGCATTTT
TRBJ2-3,TRBV7-9,.,.,CASNFPTDTQYF,TGTGCCAGCAACTTTCCCACAGATACGCAGTATTTT
TRBJ1-6,TRBV4-3,.,.,CASSQEESSPLHF,TGCGCCAGCAGCCAAGAGGAGAGTTCACCCCTCCACTTT
TRBJ2-7,TRBV5-1,.,.,CASSFLGGILDEQYF,TGCGCCAGCAGCTTCCTAGGGGGGATTCTCGACGAGCAGTACTTC
TRBJ2-7,TRBV10-3,.,.,CAISVRGQGDYEQYF,TGTGCCATCAGTGTTAGGGGACAAGGGGACTACGAGCAGTACTTC